The sequence of this T cell receptor beta chain was determined in a study of T cells after yellow fever vaccination. Study-wide background: Fractions with few cells were prepared using SMART-Seq v4 Ultra Low Input.

Note on this clonotype: Its antigen is not known.

By 5'RACE template switching, TCR cDNA was produced, with a universal primer site and UMIs added in the process. TCRdb re-analysed the 5' RACE reads in MiXCR, keeping a single row per CDR3 protein. Among 300,000 to 450,000 distinct CDR3 sequences listed, about 6% were seen once. Whole-study results and caveats: The study noted that FACS-sorted repertoires could contain abundant clonotypes contaminating from the bulk population. Most clones from primary vaccination were detected again post-booster (roughly 96% CD4, approximately 90% CD8).

CDR3 size: 11 residues. Germline values: CDR1 DFQATT, CDR2 SNEGSKA (reference sequence). Trimming took off 5 bases at V and 0 bases at J, with 4 bases between the two ends. The TCR was taken from a man aged 25 to 40 who received the YFV17D yellow fever vaccine. The sequencing here drew on PBMCs, taken 5 days after the yellow fever booster vaccination. The V and J genes are TRBV20-1 and TRBJ1-1, with D unresolved. This CDR3 reads CSARMNTEAFF. CDR3 sequence (DNA): TGCAGTGCTCGCATGAACACTGAAGCTTTCTTT.